This T cell receptor (beta chain) was profiled in a study of blood T cell repertoires in COVID-19. About the research overall: PBMCs, B-cell-depleted T cells, or T cells provided the cDNA or gDNA that made up the material.

This table comes from immunoSEQ multiplex PCR, and its TCRdb copy is limited to in-frame clones, with some not included. The sample has 200,000 to 250,000 clones; over 75% are singletons. The CDR3 runs to 16 residues. The V segment lost 4 bases and the J segment 0 bases; nucleotides outside the gene matches: 4. Germline-derived CDR1 and CDR2 are SGHDT and YYEEEE. The chain carries TRBV5-6 and TRBJ2-7, with 13 bases aligning to TRBD2. The material sequenced was peripheral blood. This TCR was sampled from a man between 35 and 55 years old with active or convalescent COVID-19. CDR3 in DNA: TGTGCCAGCAGCGTATGGACTAGCGGGAGCTCCTACGAGCAGTACTTC. Amino acids: CASSVWTSGSSYEQYF.